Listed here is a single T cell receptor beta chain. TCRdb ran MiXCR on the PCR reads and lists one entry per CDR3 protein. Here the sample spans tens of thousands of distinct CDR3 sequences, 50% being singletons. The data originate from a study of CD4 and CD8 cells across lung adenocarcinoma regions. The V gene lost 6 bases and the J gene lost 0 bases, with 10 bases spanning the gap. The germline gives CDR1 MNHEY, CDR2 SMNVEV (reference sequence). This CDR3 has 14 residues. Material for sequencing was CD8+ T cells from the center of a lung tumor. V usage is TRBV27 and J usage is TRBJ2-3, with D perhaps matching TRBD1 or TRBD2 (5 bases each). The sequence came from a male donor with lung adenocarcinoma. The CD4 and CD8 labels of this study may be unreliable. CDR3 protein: CASRGPTSTDTQYF. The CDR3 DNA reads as TGTGCCAGCAGGGGACCAACCAGCACAGATACGCAGTATTTT.